The 21 T cell receptor beta chains below were found in one sample sequenced in a study of T-cell memory formation after mild COVID-19. A single record per CDR3 protein comes from TCRdb applying MiXCR to the 5' RACE reads. The sample includes 350,000 to 400,000 distinct CDR3 sequences, around 15% of them seen just once. Sequences were obtained from PBMCs or a T cell subset sorted from them (not recorded which). These receptors were collected from a man younger than 35 who had mild COVID-19 (a few samples of this study predate the infection). Cell type and time point are not known.

V and J are TRBV19 and TRBJ2-7, with a possible D match to TRBD1 (5 bases). V shed 4 bases and J shed 0 bases, with 10 bases lying between them. Per the germline V gene, CDR1 is LNHDA and CDR2 is SQIVND (reference sequence). There are 14 residues in the CDR3. CDR3 sequence: CASSTTVSSYEQYV. The CDR3 nucleotides read TGTGCCAGTAGTACGACAGTTAGCTCCTACGAGCAGTACGTC.

The chain recombines TRBV2 with TRBJ1-1; D perhaps matches TRBD1 (5 bases). The ends were cut back, 3 bases at V and 1 base at J, with 12 bases in the middle. CDR1 and CDR2 from the germline V gene are SNHLY and FYNNEI. CDR3 length: 15 amino acids. The CDR3 DNA is TGTGCCAGCAGTGACGGGGCAACCTGGAACACTGAAGCTTTCTTT. Its translation is CASSDGATWNTEAFF.

This sequence joins TRBV28 and TRBJ2-7; D is perhaps TRBD1 or TRBD2 (5 bases each). Trimming left V 3 bases short and J 4 bases short, with 10 bases between. CDR1 is MDHEN and CDR2 is SYDVKM in the germline V gene. The CDR3 sequence is 13 residues long. DNA of the CDR3: TGTGCCAGCAGTTTTGGGACCCTATACGAGCAGTACTTC. Amino acid sequence: CASSFGTLYEQYF.

There are a few counts of this clonotype. Here the CDR3 reads CASSPQLGRTEAFF. The CDR3 coding sequence is TGTGCCAGCAGCCCTCAGTTGGGGAGGACTGAAGCTTTCTTT. This chain links TRBV7-2 with TRBJ1-1; D remains unclear. The CDR3 runs 14 residues. Per germline, CDR1 SGHTA and CDR2 FQGNSA. Between the trimmed V and J ends, which lost 5 bases and 5 bases, there was a span of 15 bases.

A few counts support this clonotype. The J gene is TRBJ2-3, the V gene TRBV11-3, with 7 bases aligning to TRBD2. CDR1 and CDR2 from the germline V gene are SGHNT and YENEEA. The CDR3 totals 15 residues. J gave up 6 bases and V 4 bases, and 10 bases lay outside the gene matches. CDR3 sequence (DNA): TGTGCCAGCAGCTCACCGGGGGGTCCGAGGGATACGCAGTATTTT. Translation gives CASSSPGGPRDTQYF.

In this sample, this clonotype turned up a few times. The chain has TRBV12-3 or TRBV12-4 and TRBJ2-7; D remains unclear. Trimming shortened V by 5 bases and J by 4 bases, and 12 bases separated the two germline ends. This CDR3 spans 13 amino acids. The CDR3 sequence: CASSRRPAYEQYF. CDR3 nucleotide sequence: TGTGCCAGCAGTCGCCGCCCTGCGTACGAGCAGTACTTC.

This chain connects TRBV10-3 to TRBJ1-2; possibly TRBD1 for D (5 bases). V lost 0 bases and J lost 4, with 12 bases in between. The CDR3 extends over 15 amino acids. Germline V gene lookup returns CDR1 ENHRY and CDR2 SYGVKD. CDR3 DNA sequence: TGTGCCATCAGTGAGTCGATAGTCGGGGGCTATGGCTACACCTTC. Protein: CAISESIVGGYGYTF.

The rearrangement joins TRBV7-8 to TRBJ2-6; D remains unclear. The CDR3 sequence is 15 residues long. Trimming shortened V by 3 bases and J by 2 bases, and 8 bases separated the two germline ends. Germline V gives CDR1 SGHVS, CDR2 FQNEAQ. The CDR3 loop is CASSFSVAGANVLTF. The CDR3 DNA reads as TGTGCCAGCAGCTTCTCTGTGGCTGGGGCCAACGTCCTGACTTTC.

At least ten counts were recorded for this clonotype. The rearrangement links TRBV4-2 to TRBJ1-2; 9 bases line up with TRBD1. Trimming cost V 3 bases and J 2 bases; bases outside gene matches: 4. The CDR3 sequence is 15 residues long. CDR1 is LGHNA and CDR2 is YNFKEQ in the germline V gene. Written as DNA, the CDR3 is TGTGCCAGCAGCCATGGGGACAGGGAGAACTATGGCTACACCTTC. Translating gives CASSHGDRENYGYTF.

This CDR3 is CASSQYSSETQYF. DNA of the CDR3: TGCGCCAGCAGCCAATACAGTTCAGAGACCCAGTACTTC. The chain uses TRBV4-1 and TRBJ2-5; D not resolved. The germline V and J ends were trimmed by 2 bases and 4 bases, with 8 bases remaining between them. Germline values: CDR1 MGHRA, CDR2 YSYEKL. CDR3 length: 13 residues.

This clonotype was seen at least ten times. The chain is built from TRBV4-3 and TRBJ2-7, with 8 bases that match TRBD1. Germline CDR1 and CDR2: LGHNA and YSLEER. The CDR3 spans 16 residues. V gave up 4 bases and J gave up 2 bases; unmatched junction bases: 10. As DNA, the CDR3 is TGCGCCAGCAGCCTCCGACAGGGGAGAATCCCCTACGAGCAGTACGTC. Protein: CASSLRQGRIPYEQYV.

The chain links TRBV30 to TRBJ1-1; D is unresolved. The V gene's germline CDR1 is GTSNPN and CDR2 SVGIG (reference sequence). Trimming pared 5 bases from V and 6 bases from J, leaving 10 bases between. CDR3 size: 11 residues. In DNA form, the CDR3 reads TGTGCCTGGGGCCGGGCGGCTGAAGCTTTCTTT. Translation: CAWGRAAEAFF.

The V call is TRBV7-2, the J call TRBJ2-5, with a tentative D call TRBD2 (7 bases). The CDR3 consists of 13 residues. The V gene lost 8 bases and the J gene lost 4 bases, with 14 bases spanning the gap. Looked up from germline, CDR1 is SGHTA and CDR2 is FQGNSA. The CDR3, as DNA: TGTGCCAGCGTGGGGGGGCCGGGAGAGACCCAGTACTTC. It codes for CASVGGPGETQYF.

In nucleotides, the CDR3 is TGTGCCATCAGTGACTCAGGGGGCTACGAGCAGTACTTC. It encodes CAISDSGGYEQYF. This rearrangement joins TRBV10-3 to TRBJ2-7; 7 bases fit TRBD1. The CDR3 is made up of 13 amino acids. Germline CDR1 ENHRY, CDR2 SYGVKD. With 3 bases clipped from V and 3 bases from J, the junction kept 2 bases outside the gene matches.

This chain uses TRBV4-1 with TRBJ1-1; a weak D match, TRBD1 (6 bases). The V gene's germline CDR1 is MGHRA and CDR2 YSYEKL. The ends were cut back, 4 bases at V and 11 bases at J, with 14 bases in the middle. This CDR3 is 12 amino acids long. The CDR3 DNA is TGCGCCAGCAGCCGGACAGTTGGCGGCGCTTTCTTT. Translation: CASSRTVGGAFF.

This clonotype came up many times. The chain links TRBV4-2 to TRBJ1-4; D gene ambiguous. Trimming pared 4 bases from V and 10 bases from J, leaving 13 bases between. The CDR3 extends over 13 amino acids. Germline loops: CDR1 LGHNA, CDR2 YNFKEQ. The CDR3 nucleotides read TGTGCCAGCAGCCCAGGACTCGATGGAAAACTGTTTTTT. It yields the protein CASSPGLDGKLFF.

In nucleotides, the CDR3 is TGTGCCAGCAGCTTACGGAGCGGGGGCACAGGAACCGGGGAGCTGTTTTTT. It codes for CASSLRSGGTGTGELFF. This chain links TRBV7-3 with TRBJ2-2, with 8 bases matching TRBD2. The CDR3 sequence is 17 residues long. Germline-derived CDR1 and CDR2 are SGHTA and FQGTGA. The V and J ends lost 2 bases and 5 bases, in that order; junction bases with no gene match: 10.

The gene calls are TRBV6-5 and TRBJ2-6, with D perhaps TRBD1 or TRBD2 (7 bases each). Germline CDR1 and CDR2: MNHEY and SVGAGI. The CDR3 runs 19 residues. Between the trimmed V and J ends, which lost 5 bases and 2 bases, there was a span of 22 bases. CDR3 sequence reads: CASSRRQGGSHPGANVLTF. The DNA of the CDR3 is TGTGCCAGCAGTAGAAGACAGGGAGGGTCCCATCCTGGGGCCAACGTCCTGACTTTC.

The chain couples TRBV12-3 or TRBV12-4 to TRBJ2-5, with TRBD1 identical over 8 bases. V was clipped by 4 bases and J by 5 bases; unmatched bases: 12. The CDR3 has 16 amino acids. Here the CDR3 DNA reads TGTGCCAGCAGTTACGCGACAGGGGCCAAACGCGAGACCCAGTACTTC. Translated: CASSYATGAKRETQYF.

The CDR3 DNA reads TGTGCCAGCAGCTTAATGGGGCGAGAGCAGTACTTC. Protein: CASSLMGREQYF. The genes are TRBV7-2 and TRBJ2-7, with a weak D call TRBD1 (5 bases). V lost 2 bases to trimming and J lost 7 bases, with 9 bases between them. The CDR3 loop spans 12 amino acids. Germline V gives CDR1 SGHTA, CDR2 FQGNSA. The variable domain in full, with the rest retrieved from reference TRBV7-2 and TRBJ2-7, is GAGVSQSPSNKVTEKGKDVELRCDPISGHTALYWYRQSLGQGLEFLIYFQGNSAPDKSGLPSDRFSAERTGGSVSTLTIQRTQQEDSAVYLCASSLMGREQYFGPGTRLTVT.

This clonotype has a handful of counts. The J gene is TRBJ1-5, the V gene TRBV4-1; 7 bases match TRBD1. Germline V lookup: CDR1 MGHRA, CDR2 YSYEKL. There are 16 residues in the CDR3. The V segment lost 4 bases and the J segment 4 bases; nucleotides outside the gene matches: 10. CDR3 amino acids: CASSPSIGQENQPQHF. CDR3 DNA: TGCGCCAGCAGCCCCTCCATTGGACAGGAGAATCAGCCCCAGCATTTT.